The T cell receptor (beta chain) under discussion was sequenced for a study of monozygotic twins with inflammatory bowel disease (dated by TCRdb to between 2017 and 2020). About the study as a whole: The complete study included roughly 30 monozygotic twin pairs: 19 IBD-discordant Danish pairs and nine German pairs, of which four were IBD-concordant and five were IBD-discordant. Disease-associated traits were sought mainly through comparisons between IBD patients and their genetically identical healthy co-twins within discordant pairs. Each individual had, on average, about 151 000 unique TCRalpha sequences and 181 000 unique TCRbeta sequences available for analysis. The investigation overall reported the following: Different T cell subtypes could not be distinguished in the analysis. Background noise and inter-individual variability may have been introduced into the repertoires by the differing immunosuppressive treatments among patients. No single strong signal or clonotype linked to IBD turned up in the results, so the idea that one exists was not supported. TCRbeta repertoire diversity, by inverse Simpson index, was decreased in IBD patients compared with their healthy co-twins. IBD patients shared fewer clonotypes with other individuals than healthy twins did, most markedly in patients showing signs of disease activity. Concordant and discordant twins showed no difference in repertoire similarity, possibly because of limited statistical power.

A 2.5 ml peripheral blood sample was drawn into PAXgene tubes per donor and stored at -80°C. Total RNA was isolated from whole blood with the PAXgene blood miRNA kit on an automated QIAcube, without T cell sorting. Peripheral blood from monozygotic twin pairs, either concordant or discordant for inflammatory bowel disease, underwent deep TCRalpha and TCRbeta repertoire profiling that used unique molecular barcoding. For every twin pair, smoking habits were documented, and each individual was categorised as a current, former or never smoker. Libraries were constructed by 5' RACE. Preparation of each TCR library used approximately 3,700 ng of total RNA. For each sample, cDNA synthesis with SMARTScribe reverse transcriptase was split into eight separate reactions. During cDNA synthesis, template switching introduced unique molecular identifiers that contained a 6-nucleotide sample barcode. TCRalpha and TCRbeta cDNA was amplified by two nested PCRs of around 15 and 9 cycles, with bead purification after each PCR. Before amplification, cDNA was treated with uracil DNA-glycosylase and purified using the QIAquick PCR purification kit. The second PCR added Illumina TruSeq-compatible adapters along with sample-specific barcodes. Library quality and concentration were assessed using TapeStation and Qubit, and approximately 5 ng of each library was pooled. Sequencing of the pooled libraries was done on an Illumina HiSeq2500 single-index Rapid Run using custom sequencing primers and 2 x 100 bp reads. For the original study's pipeline: MiGEC version 1.2.6 was used for UMI-based consensus assembly to correct PCR and sequencing errors. MiXCR version 2.1.1 was used to carry out V(D)J alignment, clonotype assembly and CDR3 extraction. Gene usage, clonotype sharing and MAIT/NKT TCR abundance were normalised by analysing the top 1000, 10 000 and 20 000 clonotypes per sample. After downsampling to 27 000 UMIs, diversity was calculated as the inverse Simpson index using the vegan R package. Paired Mann-Whitney U tests on discordant twin pairs were used, with Benjamini-Hochberg multiple-testing correction. TCRdb reprocessed the reads, reporting each CDR3 protein sequence once and no DNA. These V and J calls are TCRdb output, not the study's own analysis. This specimen's table enumerates approximately 400,000 distinct CDR3 sequences. The ten top clones hold 2.6% of the sample.

To note about this clonotype: Its antigen target is currently unknown.

The source of this sequence is a human donor with ulcerative colitis or Crohn's disease, or a healthy co-twin of an affected twin (not recorded which). Sequencing was done on a sample of blood.

The CDR3 sequence is CASSLPGNEQYF. This chain joins TRBV28 to TRBJ2-7; TCRdb picks TRBD1, but there is no DNA to check that call. For CDR1 and CDR2, the germline V gene lists MDHEN and SYDVKM. CDR3 length: 12 amino acids, cysteine to phenylalanine. DNA for this receptor is not on file.